This TCR beta chain is drawn from a study of T cells in Graves' hyperthyroidism and ophthalmopathy. Patients showing uncontrolled infection, other autoimmune disease, pregnancy or lactation were ineligible. Notes on the study in general: Peripheral blood also featured most of the thyroid clonotypes expanded above 0.001.

RNA transcripts were the template for amplifying TCR beta CDR3 regions. In the first-round RT-PCR of the TCR CDR3, the HTBI primer set was used. Each CDR3 protein gets one entry after TCRdb re-called the multiplex PCR reads with MiXCR. The data contain around 480,000 distinct CDR3 sequences, approximately 15% of them singletons. This clonotype was seen ten or more times. Its antigen is still unknown. Trimming cost V 1 base and J 0 bases; bases outside gene matches: 7. The CDR3 length is 17 residues. Germline V lookup: CDR1 SQVTM, CDR2 ANQGSEA. Sequenced input: blood. The chain has TRBV29-1 and TRBJ2-1; TRBD2 agrees at 9 bases. The TCR sequence derives from a woman between 18 and 29 years old with Graves' hyperthyroidism. Here the CDR3 DNA reads TGCAGCGTTGAAGGACTAGCGGCTGGAAGCTCCTACAATGAGCAGTTCTTC. It specifies CSVEGLAAGSSYNEQFF.